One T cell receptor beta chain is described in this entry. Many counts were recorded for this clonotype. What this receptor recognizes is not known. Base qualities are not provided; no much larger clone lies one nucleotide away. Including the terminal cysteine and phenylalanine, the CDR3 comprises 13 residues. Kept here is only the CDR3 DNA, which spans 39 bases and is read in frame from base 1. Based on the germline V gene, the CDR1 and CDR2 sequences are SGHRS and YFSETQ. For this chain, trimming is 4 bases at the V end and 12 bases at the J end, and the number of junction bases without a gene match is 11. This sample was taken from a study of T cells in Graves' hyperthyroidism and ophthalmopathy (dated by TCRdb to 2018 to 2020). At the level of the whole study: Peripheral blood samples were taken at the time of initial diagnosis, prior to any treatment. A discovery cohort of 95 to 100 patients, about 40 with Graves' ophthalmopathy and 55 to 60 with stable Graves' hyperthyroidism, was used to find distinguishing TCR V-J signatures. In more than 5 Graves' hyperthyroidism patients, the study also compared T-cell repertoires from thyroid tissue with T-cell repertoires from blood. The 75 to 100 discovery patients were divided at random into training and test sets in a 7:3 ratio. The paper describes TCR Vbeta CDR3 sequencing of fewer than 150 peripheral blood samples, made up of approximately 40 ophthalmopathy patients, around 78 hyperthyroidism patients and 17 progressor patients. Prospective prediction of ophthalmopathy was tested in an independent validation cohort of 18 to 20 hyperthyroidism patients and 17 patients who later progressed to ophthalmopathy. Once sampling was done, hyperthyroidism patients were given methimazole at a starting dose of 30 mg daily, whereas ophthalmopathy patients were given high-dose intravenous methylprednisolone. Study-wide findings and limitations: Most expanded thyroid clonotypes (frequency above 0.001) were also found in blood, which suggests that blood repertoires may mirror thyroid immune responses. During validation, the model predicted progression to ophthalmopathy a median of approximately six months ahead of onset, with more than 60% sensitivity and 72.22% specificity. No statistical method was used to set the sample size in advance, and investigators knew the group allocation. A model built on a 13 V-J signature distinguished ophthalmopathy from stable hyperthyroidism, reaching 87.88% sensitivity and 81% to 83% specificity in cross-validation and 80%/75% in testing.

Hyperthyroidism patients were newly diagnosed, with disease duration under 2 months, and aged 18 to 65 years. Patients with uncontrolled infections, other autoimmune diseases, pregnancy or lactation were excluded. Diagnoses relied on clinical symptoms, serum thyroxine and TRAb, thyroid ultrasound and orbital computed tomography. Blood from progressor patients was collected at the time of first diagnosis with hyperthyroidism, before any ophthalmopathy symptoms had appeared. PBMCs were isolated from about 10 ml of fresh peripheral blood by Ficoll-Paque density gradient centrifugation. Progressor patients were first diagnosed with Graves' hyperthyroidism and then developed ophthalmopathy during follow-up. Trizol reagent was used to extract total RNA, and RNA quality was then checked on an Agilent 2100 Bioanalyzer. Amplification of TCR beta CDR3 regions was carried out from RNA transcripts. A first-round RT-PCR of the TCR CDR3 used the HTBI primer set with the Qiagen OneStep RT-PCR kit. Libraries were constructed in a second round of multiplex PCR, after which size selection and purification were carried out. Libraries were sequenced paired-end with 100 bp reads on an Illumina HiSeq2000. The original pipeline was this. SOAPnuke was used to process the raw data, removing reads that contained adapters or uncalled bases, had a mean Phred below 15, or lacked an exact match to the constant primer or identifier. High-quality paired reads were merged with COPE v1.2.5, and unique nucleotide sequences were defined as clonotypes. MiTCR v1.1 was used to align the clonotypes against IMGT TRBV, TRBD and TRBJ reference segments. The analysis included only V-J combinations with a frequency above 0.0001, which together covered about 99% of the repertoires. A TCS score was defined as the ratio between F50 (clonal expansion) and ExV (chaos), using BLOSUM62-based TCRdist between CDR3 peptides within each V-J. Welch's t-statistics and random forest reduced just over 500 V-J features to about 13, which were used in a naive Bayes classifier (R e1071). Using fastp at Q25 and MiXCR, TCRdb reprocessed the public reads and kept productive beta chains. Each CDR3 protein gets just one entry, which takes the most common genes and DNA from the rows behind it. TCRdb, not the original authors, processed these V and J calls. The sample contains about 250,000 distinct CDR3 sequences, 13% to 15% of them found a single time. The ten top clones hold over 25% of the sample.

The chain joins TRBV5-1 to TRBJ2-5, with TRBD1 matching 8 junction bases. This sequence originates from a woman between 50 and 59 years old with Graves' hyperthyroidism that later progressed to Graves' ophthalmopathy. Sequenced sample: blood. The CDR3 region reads CASSPEDRGNKYF. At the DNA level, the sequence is TGCGCCAGCAGCCCCGAAGACAGGGGAAATAAGTACTTC.